This TCR beta chain stems from a study of OX40 agonist ivuxolimab in advanced cancers. Study in general: It was permissible to have had prior anti-PD-1, anti-PD-L1 or anti-CTLA-4 therapy, and approximately 41% had some.

Only in-frame clones appear in the TCRdb table, and some are missing; sequencing was by immunoSEQ multiplex PCR. This repertoire shows 50,000 to 75,000 clones, nearly 90% found once; its top ten account for about 0.34%. Trimming removed 4 bases from V and 2 bases from J, with 6 bases in between. This CDR3 has 12 residues. Per germline, CDR1 MNHEY and CDR2 SVGAGI. This clone was observed a few times. This receptor was identified in an adult with an advanced solid tumor such as melanoma, head and neck, liver or kidney cancer. The sequencing used CD4+ or CD8+ T cells sorted from blood, collected in a trial of the OX40 agonist ivuxolimab. The chain recombines TRBV6-5 with TRBJ2-7, with D perhaps TRBD2 (5 bases). The CDR3 DNA is TGTGCCAGCAGTTTCGGGGCCTACGAGCAGTACTTC. Its protein product is CASSFGAYEQYF.